The rows below give T cell receptor beta chains drawn from one sample of a study of T cell responses to AZD1222 COVID-19 vaccine. Assay: immunoSEQ multiplex PCR; the TCRdb copy retains only in-frame clones and omits some. The data contain roughly 100,000 clones, 89% of them singletons. Specimen: peripheral blood, collected 28 days after the second AZD1222 dose. The source is an adult who received the AZD1222 COVID-19 vaccine. The CDR3 runs from the conserved cysteine through the conserved F or W. A D gene is named only where the DNA matches it firmly. For some rows the clone size is stated as once, few or many, or as a class when expanded; others skip it.

size	V	J	D	DNA	CDR3
NA	TRBV28	TRBJ2-3	TRBD1	TGTGCCAGCAGTCTAACCGGGACAGGGGACACAGATACGCAGTATTTT	CASSLTGTGDTDTQYF
few	TRBV19	TRBJ2-7	NA	TGTGCCAGTAGTTTGTTGGGAATGGACGGGGCCGAGCAGTACTTC	CASSLLGMDGAEQYF
NA	TRBV2	TRBJ2-3	NA	TGTGCCAGCCCGAAGGAAAAGGCTAGCACAGATACGCAGTATTTT	CASPKEKASTDTQYF
NA	TRBV3-1/TRBV3-2	TRBJ2-7	NA	TGTGCCAGCAGGGGGGCTTACGAGCAGTACTTC	CASRGAYEQYF
NA	TRBV16	TRBJ2-1	NA	TGTGCCAGCAGCCAAAGGGGGGAGAAGCAGTTCTTC	CASSQRGEKQFF
NA	TRBV6-4	TRBJ2-3	NA	TGTGCCAGCAGTGACGGGGGCACAGATACGCAGTATTTT	CASSDGGTDTQYF
NA	TRBV6-6	TRBJ1-1	NA	TGTGCCAGCAGTGCCATCGAGCGGGGGCGCACTGAAGCTTTCTTT	CASSAIERGRTEAFF
NA	TRBV30	TRBJ2-5	NA	TGTGCCTGGAGGGGGGAGAGGCAGCAGGAGACCCAGTACTTC	CAWRGERQQETQYF
NA	TRBV6-5	TRBJ2-1	TRBD2	TGTGCCAGCAGTACCGGGACTAGTTACAATGAGCAGTTCTTC	CASSTGTSYNEQFF
NA	TRBV5-1	TRBJ2-5	TRBD1	TGCGCCAGCAGCGAAACCAGGGGGCTGGAGACCCAGTACTTC	CASSETRGLETQYF